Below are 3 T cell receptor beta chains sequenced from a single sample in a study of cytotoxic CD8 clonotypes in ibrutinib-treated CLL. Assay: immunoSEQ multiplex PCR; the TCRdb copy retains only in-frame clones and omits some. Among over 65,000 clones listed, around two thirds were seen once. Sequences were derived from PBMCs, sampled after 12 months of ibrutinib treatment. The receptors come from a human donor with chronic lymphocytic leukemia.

CDR3 amino acids: CASSRGAGNTIYF. The CDR3 bases are TGTGCCAGCAGCCGGGGGGCTGGAAACACCATATATTTT. The chain uses TRBV27 and TRBJ1-3; tentative D call: TRBD1 (5 bases). V lost 6 bases, J lost 2 bases, and 8 bases lay in between. The length of the CDR3 is 13 residues. Germline V CDR1 and CDR2: MNHEY, SMNVEV (reference sequence).

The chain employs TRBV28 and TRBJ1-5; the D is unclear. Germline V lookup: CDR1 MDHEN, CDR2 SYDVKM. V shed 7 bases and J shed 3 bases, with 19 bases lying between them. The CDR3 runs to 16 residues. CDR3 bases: TGTGCCAGCACCTCCTGGCTTGCAGGCCTCAATCAGCCCCAGCATTTT. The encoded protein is CASTSWLAGLNQPQHF.

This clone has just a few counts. DNA of the CDR3: TGTGCCAGTAGTATGTACAGAAATGAAAAACTGTTTTTT. Its translation is CASSMYRNEKLFF. The genes are TRBV19 and TRBJ1-4, with no clear D. V lost 3 bases and J lost 5, with 7 bases in between. The germline gives CDR1 LNHDA, CDR2 SQIVND (reference sequence). The CDR3 is 13 residues long.